This passage covers 29 T cell receptor beta chains from one sample sequenced in a study of beta chain features in type 1 diabetes. Every isolated RNA sample was fully reverse transcribed, so sequencing captured expressed TCRB transcripts. This table comes from immunoSEQ multiplex PCR, and its TCRdb copy is limited to in-frame clones, with some not included. The table lists some 410,000 clones, about an eighth of them singletons, with approximately 0.05% in the top ten. Sequencing input: naive CD4+ T cells from blood. These receptors were collected from a woman between 18 and 29 years old in good health.

The gene calls are TRBV7-9 and TRBJ2-1, with D possibly matching TRBD2 (5 bases). V was trimmed by 6 bases and J by 1 base, leaving 19 bases between them. Germline lookup yields CDR1 SEHNR and CDR2 FQNEAQ (reference sequence). The CDR3 spans 17 residues. In DNA form, the CDR3 reads TGTGCCAGCAGTCCAAAAGCCCCTCCGGGATCCTACAATGAGCAGTTCTTC. It translates to CASSPKAPPGSYNEQFF.

This clone occurred once. V gene TRBV7-2 combines with J gene TRBJ1-2; TRBD1 is a possible D gene (5 bases). V was pared by 1 base and J by 7 bases, with 13 bases between. This CDR3 comprises 14 residues. Germline V gene data show CDR1 as SGHTA and CDR2 as FQGNSA. Here the CDR3 reads CASSLDHRSSGYTF. The CDR3 DNA reads TGTGCCAGCAGCTTAGATCACAGGTCGAGTGGCTACACCTTC.

The rearrangement uses TRBV13 and TRBJ2-7; tentative D call: TRBD2 (7 bases). Trimming took off 3 bases at V and 4 bases at J, with 13 bases between the two ends. Germline-derived CDR1 and CDR2 are PRHDT and FYEKMQ (reference sequence). The CDR3 loop spans 14 amino acids. The CDR3 coding sequence is TGTGCCAGCAGCTTGGCGGGGGCGACTTACGAGCAGTACTTC. This sequence encodes CASSLAGATYEQYF.

A few counts support this clone. This rearrangement joins TRBV2 to TRBJ1-1, with D hard to call. Between the trimmed V and J ends, which lost 4 bases and 0 bases, there was a span of 9 bases. Per the germline V gene, CDR1 is SNHLY and CDR2 is FYNNEI. The CDR3 has 14 amino acids. CDR3 bases: TGTGCCAGCAGTGGCGTCAGGTTGAACACTGAAGCTTTCTTT. Its translation: CASSGVRLNTEAFF. Looking up the rest from reference TRBV2 and TRBJ1-1 gives the full variable domain: EPEVTQTPSHQVTQMGQEVILRCVPISNHLYFYWYRQILGQKVEFLVSFYNNEISEKSEIFDDQFSVERPDGSNFTLKIRSTKLEDSAMYFCASSGVRLNTEAFFGQGTRLTVV.

The rearrangement joins TRBV27 to TRBJ2-1, with 11 bases identical to TRBD2. The germline CDR1 and CDR2 sequences are MNHEY and SMNVEV (reference sequence). The J segment lost 6 bases and the V segment lost 6 bases, leaving 7 bases of the junction unmatched. The CDR3 is 15 residues long. The CDR3 bases are TGTGCCAGCAGGCCCGGACTAGCGGGCGGCAATGAGCAGTTCTTC. Protein product: CASRPGLAGGNEQFF.

This clone was seen a handful of times. V is TRBV5-1 and J is TRBJ2-5; possible D gene TRBD2, 6 bases. Trimming took 2 bases from V and 4 from J, leaving 12 bases between them. The CDR3 has 14 amino acids. From germline, CDR1 is SGHRS and CDR2 YFSETQ. The CDR3 is CASSLWRGGETQYF. CDR3 coding DNA: TGCGCCAGCAGCTTATGGAGGGGAGGAGAGACCCAGTACTTC.

The genes are TRBV27 and TRBJ2-7; 12 nucleotides line up with TRBD2. J lost 3 bases, V lost 1 base, and 7 bases had no gene match. The CDR3 consists of 17 residues. CDR1 is MNHEY and CDR2 is SMNVEV in the germline V gene (reference sequence). CDR3: CASSLYSLAGGGYEQYF. CDR3 DNA sequence: TGTGCCAGCAGTTTATATTCACTAGCGGGAGGTGGCTACGAGCAGTACTTC.

The J gene is TRBJ2-5, the V gene TRBV7-2; D perhaps matches TRBD1 (6 bases). With 3 bases removed from V and 10 bases from J, the gap between germline ends came to 9 bases. CDR3 length: 11 amino acids. Germline V lookup: CDR1 SGHTA, CDR2 FQGNSA. The CDR3, as DNA: TGTGCCAGCAGCTTGAGGGGGAGCCAGTACTTC. This translates into CASSLRGSQYF.

The CDR3 loop reads CASSYSGTGGYEQYF. The CDR3 DNA reads as TGTGCCAGCAGTTACTCAGGGACAGGGGGCTACGAGCAGTACTTC. The chain has TRBV6-5 and TRBJ2-7; 11 nucleotides agree with TRBD1. V lost 0 bases, J lost 3 bases, and 1 base stayed unmatched. Germline CDR1 reads MNHEY; CDR2 reads SVGAGI. The length of the CDR3 is 15 residues.

This chain links TRBV6-6 with TRBJ2-7; 7 bases are shared with TRBD1. This CDR3 is built from 15 residues. The germline gives CDR1 MNHNY, CDR2 SVGAGI (reference sequence). J was trimmed by 1 base and V by 2 bases; bases with no gene match: 5. CDR3 protein: CASSYAQGQSYEQYF. The CDR3 nucleotides read TGTGCCAGCAGTTACGCTCAGGGACAGTCCTACGAGCAGTACTTC.

The chain has TRBV27 and TRBJ2-5, with a weak D call TRBD2 (5 bases). There are 14 residues in the CDR3. Germline loops: CDR1 MNHEY, CDR2 SMNVEV (reference sequence). V was pared by 2 bases and J by 5 bases, with 12 bases between. The CDR3 DNA is TGTGCCAGCAGTTTACGGAGGCAGTCGGAGACCCAGTACTTC. Its translation: CASSLRRQSETQYF.

This clone was seen a few times. The V gene is TRBV30, the J gene TRBJ2-2; tentatively, D is TRBD1 (5 bases). This CDR3 is 16 amino acids long. Trimming stripped 2 bases from V and 7 bases from J, with 20 bases between. CDR1 is GTSNPN, CDR2 SVGIG, per germline (reference sequence). The CDR3 is CAWSQPTGRADGELFF. The DNA of the CDR3 is TGTGCCTGGAGTCAACCCACCGGCAGGGCTGACGGGGAGCTGTTTTTT.

The chain combines TRBV5-4 with TRBJ2-3; 8 bases are a match to TRBD1. V trimming: 0 bases; J trimming: 1 base; junction bases outside the gene matches: 4. Germline V lookup: CDR1 SGHNT, CDR2 YYREEE (reference sequence). CDR3 length: 16 residues. CDR3 DNA: TGTGCCAGCAGCTTGGCCACGGGACAGGGCACAGATACGCAGTATTTT. Its protein is CASSLATGQGTDTQYF.

The chain carries TRBV7-9 and TRBJ1-3, with D possibly being TRBD1 (5 bases). The V gene's germline CDR1 is SEHNR and CDR2 FQNEAQ (reference sequence). V was pared by 6 bases and J by 3 bases, with 12 bases between. CDR3 size: 14 residues. CDR3 sequence reads: CASRDRRGGNTIYF. In DNA, the CDR3 is TGTGCCAGCAGGGATCGGAGGGGTGGAAACACCATATATTTT.

J is TRBJ2-3 and V is TRBV14; the match to TRBD1 covers 7 bases. The germline V gene encodes CDR1 SGHDN and CDR2 FVKESK. This CDR3 spans 16 amino acids. The V and J ends lost 4 bases and 4 bases, in that order; junction bases with no gene match: 11. CDR3 loop: CASSRSTGLRADTQYF. In DNA form, the CDR3 reads TGTGCCAGCAGCCGATCGACAGGGCTTCGGGCAGATACGCAGTATTTT.

This clone was seen a handful of times. This chain connects TRBV19 to TRBJ2-5; the D gene is possibly TRBD1 (5 bases). Looked up from germline, CDR1 is LNHDA and CDR2 is SQIVND (reference sequence). Trimming took 7 bases from V and 4 from J, leaving 13 bases between them. The CDR3 is 13 amino acids. The CDR3 nucleotides are TGTGCCAGTACCCGCAGGGTATCAGAGACCCAGTACTTC. Translating gives CASTRRVSETQYF.

This clone was observed a handful of times. The J gene is TRBJ1-3, the V gene TRBV10-3; D unclear. Per the germline V gene, CDR1 is ENHRY and CDR2 is SYGVKD. This CDR3 has 14 amino acids. Deletions cut 5 bases from V and 0 bases from J, with 8 bases between. Here the CDR3 reads CAISPGISGNTIYF. CDR3 DNA: TGTGCCATCAGTCCCGGGATCTCTGGAAACACCATATATTTT.

The chain links TRBV5-1 to TRBJ2-1; TRBD1 agrees at 8 bases. In germline, CDR1 is SGHRS, CDR2 YFSETQ. V trimming: 4 bases; J trimming: 12 bases; junction bases outside the gene matches: 9. The CDR3 consists of 13 residues. The CDR3 coding sequence is TGCGCCAGCAGCGAGACAGGGGACGCGGGGCAGTTCTTC. As protein: CASSETGDAGQFF.

The CDR3 nucleotides are TGTGCCAGCAGCTTACTCGGACAGTCCACAGATACGCAGTATTTT. This translates into CASSLLGQSTDTQYF. The gene calls are TRBV7-2 and TRBJ2-3; TRBD1 might be the D (6 bases). Per germline, CDR1 SGHTA and CDR2 FQGNSA. The CDR3 spans 15 residues. V lost 2 bases, J lost 2 bases, and 11 bases lay in between.

This clone occurred a few times. V gene TRBV7-2 combines with J gene TRBJ1-1; D might be TRBD1 (5 bases). V was pared by 5 bases and J by 11 bases, with 12 bases between. This CDR3 has 11 residues. Looked up from germline, CDR1 is SGHTA and CDR2 is FQGNSA. As DNA, the CDR3 is TGTGCCAGCAGCAGGGGTCAGCGGGCTTTCTTT. Amino acid sequence: CASSRGQRAFF.

This clone was detected a few times. The chain is built from TRBV7-3 and TRBJ1-1, with D maybe TRBD1 (5 bases). The V end was cut by 2 bases, the J end by 4 bases, with 8 bases between. The CDR3 is made up of 13 amino acids. The germline gives CDR1 SGHTA, CDR2 FQGTGA. CDR3 in DNA: TGTGCCAGCAGCTTACGACAGCGCACTGAAGCTTTCTTT. It translates to CASSLRQRTEAFF.

This clone occurred a few times. The rearrangement uses TRBV6-6 and TRBJ2-5; 10 positions match TRBD2. In germline, CDR1 is MNHNY, CDR2 SVGAGI (reference sequence). V dropped 7 bases and J dropped 4; count of bases not matched to a gene: 3. The CDR3 sequence is 13 residues long. This chain's CDR3 is CASKSGGAETQYF. CDR3 in DNA: TGTGCCAGCAAGAGCGGGGGGGCAGAGACCCAGTACTTC.

The chain uses TRBV28 and TRBJ2-1; tentatively, D is TRBD2 (6 bases). V lost 3 bases, J lost 7 bases, and 19 bases lay in between. Germline V CDR1 and CDR2: MDHEN, SYDVKM. The CDR3 consists of 16 residues. CDR3 sequence: CASSFAPGRLGNEQFF. The DNA of the CDR3 is TGTGCCAGCAGTTTTGCCCCAGGGAGGTTGGGAAATGAGCAGTTCTTC.

The V gene is TRBV5-4, the J gene TRBJ2-1, with D possibly being TRBD1 (5 bases). Germline CDR1 reads SGHNT; CDR2 reads YYREEE (reference sequence). V shed 3 bases and J shed 7 bases, with 17 bases lying between them. The CDR3 contains 15 residues. CDR3 sequence reads: CASSSQGSSFNEQFF. Written as DNA, the CDR3 is TGTGCCAGCAGCTCCCAGGGTTCCTCGTTTAATGAGCAGTTCTTC.

CDR3 DNA: TGTGCCAGCAGCTTAGTACTAGCGAGCACAGATACGCAGTATTTT. It codes for CASSLVLASTDTQYF. The rearrangement links TRBV7-2 to TRBJ2-3; TRBD2 aligns across 7 bases. The CDR3 length is 15 residues. The germline V gene encodes CDR1 SGHTA and CDR2 FQGNSA. V dropped 1 base and J dropped 0; count of bases not matched to a gene: 1.

There are many counts of this clone. The chain carries TRBV30 and TRBJ2-3; D call uncertain. With 3 bases removed from V and 0 bases from J, the gap between germline ends came to 4 bases. The CDR3 is 12 residues long. Germline assignment: CDR1 GTSNPN and CDR2 SVGIG (reference sequence). CDR3 DNA sequence: TGTGCCTGGAGCGACAGCACAGATACGCAGTATTTT. This codes for CAWSDSTDTQYF.

In the case of this clone: The same CDR3 also results from other DNA sequences found in this sample. The gene calls are TRBV5-4 and TRBJ2-7; D is ambiguous. Trimming removed 3 bases from V and 1 base from J, with 8 bases in between. There are 13 residues in the CDR3. Germline-derived CDR1 and CDR2 are SGHNT and YYREEE (reference sequence). Written as DNA, the CDR3 is TGTGCCAGCAGCTCTTTCGGATCCTACGAGCAGTACGTC. Encoded protein: CASSSFGSYEQYV.

This clone turned up a few times. The genes are TRBV9 and TRBJ2-1; 9 bases line up with TRBD1. This CDR3 is built from 13 residues. After removal of 4 bases from V and 7 bases from J, the junction contained 3 bases not matched to a gene. Germline CDR1 and CDR2: SGDLS and YYNGEE. The CDR3: CASSFGTGNEQFF. CDR3 DNA: TGTGCCAGCAGCTTCGGGACAGGGAATGAGCAGTTCTTC.

The J gene is TRBJ2-1, the V gene TRBV2; TRBD2 aligns across 8 bases. CDR3 length: 14 residues. V trimming: 7 bases; J trimming: 8 bases; junction bases outside the gene matches: 10. The germline V gene has CDR1 SNHLY and CDR2 FYNNEI. The CDR3 nucleotides are TGTGCCAGCAAGGCGGGAGGCCTCTCTTATGAGCAGTTCTTC. Residues: CASKAGGLSYEQFF.